This TCR beta chain derives from a study of blood T cell repertoires in COVID-19. The V end was cut by 6 bases, the J end by 3 bases, with 17 bases between. The V gene's germline CDR1 is LNHDA and CDR2 SQIVND (reference sequence). The CDR3 spans 15 residues. Repertoires were generated with immunoSEQ multiplex PCR, while TCRdb's copy carries only in-frame clones and drops some. The sample carries about 240,000 clones, 88% recorded once. Sequencing was performed on peripheral blood. The receptor's source is a woman aged 40 to 50 who had recovered from COVID-19. V usage is TRBV19 and J usage is TRBJ1-1; D uncertain. The DNA of the CDR3 is TGTGCCAGTAGCCCCCCGGGCTGGAGGGACACTGAAGCTTTCTTT. This sequence encodes CASSPPGWRDTEAFF.